This T cell receptor beta chain was captured by sequencing in a study of shared clonotypes between healthy human individuals. Study in general: Per-donor plates numbered three CD4 naive, three CD4 memory, two CD8 naive and one CD8 memory.

A word on this clone: Its antigen is unidentified. The same CDR3 can be traced to other DNA sequences in this sample.

Study findings and constraints: A generally larger estimated richness was seen in naive subsets than in memory subsets.

Sequencing used immunoSEQ multiplex PCR; TCRdb keeps in-frame clones, though not all of them. The profile shows about 2 million clones, just under 95% of them singletons. The naive CD8 population came from CD45RO-negative cells selected for CCR7, without terminally differentiated effector memory CD45RA+ cells. CDR1 is MGHRA and CDR2 is YSYEKL in the germline V gene. This CDR3 comprises 13 residues. V dropped 4 bases and J dropped 2 bases, with 9 bases sitting between them. Sequencing input: naive CD8+ T cells sorted from blood. The chain has TRBV4-1 and TRBJ2-7, with a weak D call TRBD1 (5 bases). This receptor was taken from a man aged 18 to 30 in good health. In nucleotides, the CDR3 is TGCGCCAGCAGCCCAGGGCTCACCTACGAGCAGTACTTC. Protein product: CASSPGLTYEQYF.